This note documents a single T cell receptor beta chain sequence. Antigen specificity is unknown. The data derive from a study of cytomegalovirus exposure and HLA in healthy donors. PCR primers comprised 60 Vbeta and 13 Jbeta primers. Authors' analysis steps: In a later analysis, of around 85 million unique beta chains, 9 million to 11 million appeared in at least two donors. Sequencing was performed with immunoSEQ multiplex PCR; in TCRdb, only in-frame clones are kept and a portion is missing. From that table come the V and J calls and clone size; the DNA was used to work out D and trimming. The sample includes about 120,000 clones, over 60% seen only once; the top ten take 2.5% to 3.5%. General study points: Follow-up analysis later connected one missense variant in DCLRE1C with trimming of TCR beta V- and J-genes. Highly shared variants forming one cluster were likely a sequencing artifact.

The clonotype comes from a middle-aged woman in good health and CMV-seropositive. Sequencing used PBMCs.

CDR3 sequence (DNA): TGTGCCAGCAGCGAACAGGGCTCCAGCACAGATACGCAGTATTTT. It translates to CASSEQGSSTDTQYF. This chain connects TRBV7-6 to TRBJ2-3, with a weak D call TRBD1 (6 bases). CDR3 length: 15 amino acids. The V end lost 5 bases, the J end lost 0 bases, and 12 bases lay between the germline ends. Germline assignment: CDR1 SGHVS and CDR2 FNYEAQ.